Listed below are T cell receptor beta chains from one sample, sequenced in a study of blood T cell repertoires in COVID-19. Sequencing used immunoSEQ multiplex PCR; TCRdb keeps in-frame clones, though not all of them. The profile shows 450,000 to 500,000 clones, 70% to 90% of them singletons. Material for sequencing was peripheral blood. These receptors all come from a human donor in a cohort sampled during active COVID-19. Each CDR3 is given without its conserved first and last residue. A clone size is listed for some rows: how often the clone was seen (once, few, many), or a class if it is expanded.

TRBV5-1,TRBJ2-2,.,ASSLLVGGNTGELF
TRBV30,TRBJ1-5,.,AWSGGEVQPQH
TRBV5-1,TRBJ2-7,.,ASSLDTNYEQY
TRBV3-1/TRBV3-2,TRBJ2-5,.,ASSQEPRAETQY
TRBV12-5,TRBJ1-4,.,ASGSTYTSSNEKLF
TRBV11-2,TRBJ1-4,.,ASSLRTGGGGEKLF
TRBV6-5,TRBJ1-2,.,ASSNRDRVKGYT
TRBV6-5,TRBJ1-1,.,ATLNPGGTEAF
TRBV9,TRBJ2-7,.,ASSVDPRDSSYEQY
TRBV4-3,TRBJ2-6,.,ASSQEWRIASGANVLT
TRBV7-2,TRBJ2-7,.,ASSLELAYEQY
TRBV19,TRBJ2-7,.,ASRLAGGRGEQY
TRBV29-1,TRBJ1-4,.,SVEVRDTATNEKLF
TRBV23-1,TRBJ1-5,.,ARQGPPPSNSNQPQH
TRBV27,TRBJ2-6,.,ASSKRPGTGSSGANVLT
TRBV30,TRBJ2-1,.,ARTRLASYNEQF
TRBV30,TRBJ1-5,.,AWSELTGGQPQH
TRBV5-1,TRBJ2-1,.,ASSFASGGNNEQF
TRBV9,TRBJ2-1,.,ASSALAGERDEQF
TRBV20-1,TRBJ2-1,.,SATQYNEQF
TRBV7-8,TRBJ2-7,.,ASSRTGAYEQY
TRBV7-8,TRBJ1-4,.,ASSREVATNEKLF
TRBV19,TRBJ1-1,once,ASSPLRGHTEAF
TRBV30,TRBJ1-6,.,AWSVWDRADSPLH
TRBV2,TRBJ2-3,.,ASSDAIPDTQY
TRBV28,TRBJ1-3,.,ASSLAQGGGNTIY
TRBV19,TRBJ2-7,once,ASSTQGHEQY
TRBV3-1/TRBV3-2,TRBJ1-6,.,ASSQDRVSSLNNSPLH
TRBV30,TRBJ2-2,.,AGGDTTNTGELF
TRBV30,TRBJ2-1,.,AWSVLGGRRVNEQF
TRBV16,TRBJ1-5,few,ASSVDRGHVQPQH
TRBV5-1,TRBJ2-2,.,ASKRTSVNTGELF
TRBV10-3,TRBJ1-1,.,AISQGARDTEAF
TRBV6-5,TRBJ2-7,.,ASRQGPTWY
TRBV2,TRBJ1-5,few,ASTASGQYQPQH
TRBV29-1,TRBJ2-1,.,SVRDRLGTDEQF
TRBV9,TRBJ2-6,.,ASSFSSTGANVLT
TRBV6-5,TRBJ1-1,.,ASTTTGMNTEAF
TRBV2,TRBJ1-1,.,ASKSRGGINTEAF